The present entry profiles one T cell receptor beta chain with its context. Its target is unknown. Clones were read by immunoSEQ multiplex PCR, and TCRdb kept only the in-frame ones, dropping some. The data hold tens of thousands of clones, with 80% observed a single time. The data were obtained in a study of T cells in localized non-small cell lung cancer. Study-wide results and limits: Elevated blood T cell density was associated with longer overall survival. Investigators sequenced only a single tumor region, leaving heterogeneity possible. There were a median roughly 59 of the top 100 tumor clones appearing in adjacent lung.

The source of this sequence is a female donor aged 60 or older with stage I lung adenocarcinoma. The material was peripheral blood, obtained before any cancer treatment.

The CDR3 spells CASSLDGGRTDTQYF. In DNA, the CDR3 is TGTGCCAGCAGCTTGGATGGCGGGCGCACAGATACGCAGTATTTT. The chain recombines TRBV5-4 with TRBJ2-3; tentatively, D is TRBD2 (5 bases). This CDR3 has 15 residues. CDR1 SGHNT and CDR2 YYREEE come from the germline V gene (reference sequence). V was pared by 0 bases and J by 1 base, with 9 bases between.